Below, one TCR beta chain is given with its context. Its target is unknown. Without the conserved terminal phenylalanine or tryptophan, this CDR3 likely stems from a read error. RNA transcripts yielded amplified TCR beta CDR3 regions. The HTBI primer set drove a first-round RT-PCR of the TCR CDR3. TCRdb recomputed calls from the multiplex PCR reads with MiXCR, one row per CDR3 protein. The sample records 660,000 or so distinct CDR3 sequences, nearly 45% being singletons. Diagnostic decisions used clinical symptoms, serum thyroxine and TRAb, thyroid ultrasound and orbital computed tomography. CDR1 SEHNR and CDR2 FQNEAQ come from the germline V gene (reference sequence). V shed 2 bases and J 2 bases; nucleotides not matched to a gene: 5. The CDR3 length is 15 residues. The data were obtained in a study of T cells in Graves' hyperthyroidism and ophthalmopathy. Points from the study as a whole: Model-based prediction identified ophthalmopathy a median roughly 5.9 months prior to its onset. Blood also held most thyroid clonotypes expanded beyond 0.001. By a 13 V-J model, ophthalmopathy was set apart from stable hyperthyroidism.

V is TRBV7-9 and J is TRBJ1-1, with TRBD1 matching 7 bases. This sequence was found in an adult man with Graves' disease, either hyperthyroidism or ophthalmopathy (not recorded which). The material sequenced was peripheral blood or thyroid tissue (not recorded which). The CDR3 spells CASSLKGDSNTEAFL. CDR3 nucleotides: TGTGCCAGCAGCTTAAAAGGGGACAGCAACACTGAAGCTTTCCTT.